This T cell receptor (beta chain) is drawn from a study of Graves' ophthalmopathy and Graves' hyperthyroidism. Study background: Before any treatment, peripheral blood was taken at the initial diagnosis.

Amplification from RNA transcripts yielded the TCR beta CDR3 regions. RT-PCR in the first round used HTBI primers; a second-round multiplex PCR followed. MiXCR was run by TCRdb on the multiplex PCR reads, yielding one entry per CDR3 protein. The sample comprises about 640,000 distinct CDR3 sequences, roughly 39% of which are singletons, and 3% to 4% rests with the top ten. Findings and limits, study-wide: Blood also harbored most expanded thyroid clonotypes above 0.001 frequency.

The CDR3 contains 13 residues. The V end was cut by 7 bases, the J end by 6 bases, with 12 bases between. The PBMCs used were ones drawn from 8 to 10 ml of fresh peripheral blood. This clonotype was observed at least ten times. What it binds is unknown. The chain combines TRBV12-3 or TRBV12-4 with TRBJ2-2, with TRBD1 as a possible D gene (5 bases). The sequence derives from an adult man with Graves' ophthalmopathy. The sequencing input was peripheral blood. The CDR3 here is CASKQVVAGELFF. The CDR3 bases are TGTGCCAGCAAACAGGTCGTCGCCGGGGAGCTGTTTTTT.